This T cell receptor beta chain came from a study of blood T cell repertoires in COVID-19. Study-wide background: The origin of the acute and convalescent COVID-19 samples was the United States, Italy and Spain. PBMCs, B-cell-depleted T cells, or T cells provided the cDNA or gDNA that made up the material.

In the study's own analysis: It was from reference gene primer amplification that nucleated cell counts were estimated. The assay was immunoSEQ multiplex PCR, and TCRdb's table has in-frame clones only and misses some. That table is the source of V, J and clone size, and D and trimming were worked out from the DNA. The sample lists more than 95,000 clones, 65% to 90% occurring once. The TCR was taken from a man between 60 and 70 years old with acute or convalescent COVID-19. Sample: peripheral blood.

Here the CDR3 DNA reads TGTGCCAGCAGTTTGGACAGGAGGAGTGATCAACTGTTTTTT. The encoded protein is CASSLDRRSDQLFF. This sequence joins TRBV7-9 and TRBJ1-4; TRBD1 aligns across 7 bases. Trimming took 6 bases from V and 12 from J; bases not matched to a gene: 13. The length of the CDR3 is 14 residues. CDR1 is SEHNR and CDR2 is FQNEAQ in the germline V gene (reference sequence).